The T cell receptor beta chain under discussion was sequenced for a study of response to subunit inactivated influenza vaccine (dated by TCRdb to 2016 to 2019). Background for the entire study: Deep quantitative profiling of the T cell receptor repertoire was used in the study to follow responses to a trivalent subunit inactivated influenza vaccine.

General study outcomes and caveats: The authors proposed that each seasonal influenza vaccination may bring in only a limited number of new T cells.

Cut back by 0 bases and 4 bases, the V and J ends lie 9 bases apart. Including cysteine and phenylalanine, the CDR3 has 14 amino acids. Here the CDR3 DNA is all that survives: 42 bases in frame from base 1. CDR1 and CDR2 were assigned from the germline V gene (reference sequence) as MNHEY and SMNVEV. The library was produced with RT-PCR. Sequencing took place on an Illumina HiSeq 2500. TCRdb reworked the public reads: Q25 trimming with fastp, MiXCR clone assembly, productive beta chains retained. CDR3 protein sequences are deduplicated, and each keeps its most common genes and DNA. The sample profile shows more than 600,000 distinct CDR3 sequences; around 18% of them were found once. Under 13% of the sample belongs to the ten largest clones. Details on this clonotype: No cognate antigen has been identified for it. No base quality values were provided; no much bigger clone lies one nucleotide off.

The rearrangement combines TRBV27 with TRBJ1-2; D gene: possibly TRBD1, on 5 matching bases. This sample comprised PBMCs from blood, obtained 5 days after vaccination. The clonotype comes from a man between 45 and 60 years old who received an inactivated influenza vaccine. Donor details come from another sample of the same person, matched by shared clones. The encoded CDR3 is CASSLSWGRYGYTF. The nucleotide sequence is TGTGCCAGCAGTTTATCGTGGGGACGCTATGGCTACACCTTC.